This T cell receptor beta chain was observed in a study of PD-1 blockade in classical Hodgkin lymphoma. Study-level findings and limits: Baseline TCR diversity was reportedly lower in newly diagnosed patients than in healthy donors. It was reported as lower still in relapsed/refractory patients. There remain no defined causes for the repertoire differences, which possibly reflect disease activity or prior therapy.

This clone was detected only once. Its specificity is unknown. V dropped 6 bases and J dropped 5 bases, with 12 bases sitting between them. Germline lookup yields CDR1 LNHDA and CDR2 SQIVND (reference sequence). The CDR3 is 13 residues long. Sequencing used immunoSEQ multiplex PCR; TCRdb keeps in-frame clones, though not all of them. The table shows about 15,000 clones, with roughly nine tenths occurring only once. The time point was: newly diagnosed, previously untreated cHL patient sample. Isolated CD8+ T cells were derived from thawed PBMCs through magnetic negative selection. What served as comparison were PBMCs in newly diagnosed, untreated classical Hodgkin lymphoma.

This rearrangement joins TRBV19 to TRBJ2-3; tentative D call: TRBD1 (5 bases). The TCR was taken from a human donor with classical Hodgkin lymphoma. Material: CD8+ T cells from blood. DNA of the CDR3: TGTGCCAGTAGAGAACTCCAGGGAGATACGCAGTATTTT. Amino acid sequence: CASRELQGDTQYF.